A single T cell receptor (beta chain) is shown here with its context. This entry belongs to a study of cytomegalovirus exposure and HLA in healthy donors. Primers for the PCR totalled 60 Vbeta and 13 Jbeta. Sequencing was performed with immunoSEQ multiplex PCR; in TCRdb, only in-frame clones are kept and a portion is missing. The data hold about 140,000 clones, with approximately 8.9% observed a single time. Looked up from germline, CDR1 is MNHEY and CDR2 is SMNVEV (reference sequence). CDR3 length: 14 residues. The source material was PBMCs. This clonotype was sampled from a woman aged 40-49 years in good health and CMV-seropositive. This chain uses TRBV27 with TRBJ2-5; TRBD1 agrees at 7 bases. The DNA end lines up better with TRBJ2-7; the J call may be wrong. CDR3 coding DNA: TGTGCCAGCAGGGAGCTACAGGGGTGGGGCGAGCAGTACTTC. It encodes CASRELQGWGEQYF.